This T cell receptor (beta chain) was identified in a study of shared clonotypes between healthy human individuals. Study-wide findings and caveats: Measured sharing among donors was expected to vary with sequencing depth. Across a handful of donors, naive CD4 shared roughly 5.1%, naive CD8 more than 3%, memory CD4 roughly 2.1%, memory CD8 roughly 0.37%.

Sequencing used immunoSEQ multiplex PCR; TCRdb keeps in-frame clones, though not all of them. The data show millions of clones, around nine tenths seen once. Donors, healthy HIV-negative adults, lacked recent acute infections or vaccinations. The V end was cut by 0 bases, the J end by 3 bases, with 12 bases between. Germline loops: CDR1 LNHNV, CDR2 YYDKDF (reference sequence). The CDR3 is 15 residues long. Points on this clone: Its target is not known.

Input material: naive CD4+ T cells sorted from blood. Sample subset: CD45RA+ positively selected. This sequence originates from a man aged 18 to 35 in good health. J is TRBJ2-7 and V is TRBV15; D might be TRBD2 (6 bases). CDR3 sequence: CATSREAGTGYEQYF. In nucleotides, the CDR3 is TGTGCCACCAGCAGAGAGGCGGGGACCGGCTACGAGCAGTACTTC.